This TCR beta chain was captured by sequencing in a study of beta chain features in type 1 diabetes. Whole-study results and caveats: When Type 1 diabetes patients were examined, their TCRB CDR3s proved moderately but significantly shorter in all four CD4+ subsets.

Per the germline V gene, CDR1 is SEHNR and CDR2 is FQNEAQ (reference sequence). The CDR3 loop spans 14 amino acids. Trimming removed 4 bases from V and 1 base from J, with 10 bases in between. To note about this clone: Its cognate antigen is unknown.

The study reverse transcribed the entire isolated RNA, so it sequenced expressed TCRB transcripts. Sequencing was performed with immunoSEQ multiplex PCR; in TCRdb, only in-frame clones are kept and a portion is missing. The sample holds about 740,000 clones; roughly 12% are singletons and the top ten take approximately 0.021%. What was sequenced was naive CD4+ T cells from blood. The receptor comes from a man aged 18-30 years with type 1 diabetes. The rearrangement links TRBV7-9 to TRBJ1-1; TRBD1 is a possible D gene (5 bases). CDR3 region: CASSSGGKNTEAFF. CDR3 bases: TGTGCCAGCAGCTCCGGGGGGAAGAACACTGAAGCTTTCTTT.